Reported below is one TCR beta chain. Its antigen is currently unknown. The data belong to a study of response to subunit inactivated influenza vaccine. Study outcomes and limitations: With each seasonal influenza vaccination, the authors suggested, few new T cells are recruited.

TCRdb passed the RT-PCR reads through MiXCR, listing each CDR3 protein once. The sample yields approximately 500,000 distinct CDR3 sequences, roughly 15% seen once. This CDR3 is 19 amino acids long. CDR1 is LGHNA and CDR2 is YSLEER in the germline V gene. The ends lost 0 bases at V and 0 bases at J; junction bases unmatched: 10. The source material was PBMCs from blood, sampled 11 to 12 days after vaccination. The chain is built from TRBV4-3 and TRBJ2-3, with 9 bases aligning to TRBD2. This TCR derives from a man between 45 and 60 years old who received an inactivated influenza vaccine. CDR3 nucleotide sequence: TGCGCCAGCAGCCAAGATAAGCGGGGGGAATATTCTAGCACAGATACGCAGTATTTT. This encodes CASSQDKRGEYSSTDTQYF.